This T cell receptor (beta chain) was retrieved from a study of blood T cell repertoires in COVID-19. Overall study: Spain, Italy and the United States supplied samples that represented acute and convalescent COVID-19.

CDR1 MDHEN and CDR2 SYDVKM come from the germline V gene. The ends lost 8 bases at V and 2 bases at J; junction bases unmatched: 13. The CDR3 length is 16 residues. Assay: immunoSEQ multiplex PCR; the TCRdb copy retains only in-frame clones and omits some. The sample shows under 500,000 clones, 75% to 90% of them seen only once. Study members were between about 18 and 100 years old and lived in 20 to 30 US regions. Sequencing was performed on PBMCs or T cells enriched from blood (not recorded which). The chain joins TRBV28 to TRBJ2-7; TRBD1 aligns across 9 bases. This TCR derives from a man younger than 40 who had recovered from COVID-19. This CDR3 is CASGTGKAYRPYEQYF. The CDR3 DNA sequence: TGTGCCAGCGGGACAGGGAAAGCGTATCGCCCCTACGAGCAGTACTTC.